These T cell receptor beta chains were read from a single sample in a study of shared clonotypes between healthy human individuals. Generated by immunoSEQ multiplex PCR, the TCRdb table keeps only in-frame clones and is missing some. This table has about 340,000 clones, roughly 70% appearing once. The sequenced sample was memory CD4+ T cells sorted from blood. These receptors were obtained from a man younger than 45 in good health. Each CDR3 is given with its conserved first and last residue. A D gene is named only where the DNA matches it firmly. Not every row has a clone size; where given, it reads once, few, many or a size class.

d_call: TRBD1; clone_size: -; v_call: TRBV28; j_call: TRBJ2-3; cdr3_nt: TGTGTCACAGGGGCAGGGGGCGACGCAGATACGCAGTATTTT; cdr3_aa: CVTGAGGDADTQYF
d_call: -; clone_size: once; v_call: TRBV18; j_call: TRBJ1-3; cdr3_nt: TGTGCCAGCTCAGCAGACAGAAACACCATATATTTT; cdr3_aa: CASSADRNTIYF
d_call: TRBD1; clone_size: -; v_call: TRBV10-3; j_call: TRBJ1-2; cdr3_nt: TGTGCCATCAGTGCGACAGGGGGCGGGTATGGCTACACCTTC; cdr3_aa: CAISATGGGYGYTF
d_call: -; clone_size: -; v_call: TRBV19; j_call: TRBJ1-2; cdr3_nt: TGTGCCAGTAGAAAAAGTTACTATGGCTACACCTTC; cdr3_aa: CASRKSYYGYTF
d_call: TRBD2; clone_size: once; v_call: TRBV7-3; j_call: TRBJ2-1; cdr3_nt: TGTGCCAGCAGCTTATACCCTAGCGGCACTTACAATGAGCAGTTCTTC; cdr3_aa: CASSLYPSGTYNEQFF
d_call: TRBD1; clone_size: many; v_call: TRBV27; j_call: TRBJ1-2; cdr3_nt: TGTGCCAGTACCGCGGCGGGACAGGGGGCGAAGGATGGCTACACCTTC; cdr3_aa: CASTAAGQGAKDGYTF
d_call: TRBD1; clone_size: -; v_call: TRBV14; j_call: TRBJ1-1; cdr3_nt: TGTGCCAGCAGCCATGGGATCGACAGGGGATACACTGAAGCTTTCTTT; cdr3_aa: CASSHGIDRGYTEAFF
d_call: TRBD2; clone_size: -; v_call: TRBV11-3; j_call: TRBJ2-7; cdr3_nt: TGTGCCAGCAGCTTCTCAAGCGGGGAATCTTACGAGCAGTACTTC; cdr3_aa: CASSFSSGESYEQYF
d_call: -; clone_size: -; v_call: TRBV7-8; j_call: TRBJ2-7; cdr3_nt: TGTGCCAGCAGCTTAGGCGGGGCAGAATACGAGCAGTACTTC; cdr3_aa: CASSLGGAEYEQYF
d_call: -; clone_size: few; v_call: TRBV14; j_call: TRBJ1-1; cdr3_nt: TGTGCCAGCAGCCAAGTTTACGGCGGAACTGAAGCTTTCTTT; cdr3_aa: CASSQVYGGTEAFF
d_call: TRBD1; clone_size: -; v_call: TRBV19; j_call: TRBJ2-7; cdr3_nt: TGTGCCAGTAGTACGGGACAGGGCGTTGGCGAGCAGTACTTC; cdr3_aa: CASSTGQGVGEQYF
d_call: TRBD2; clone_size: many; v_call: TRBV5-6; j_call: TRBJ2-3; cdr3_nt: TGTGCCAGCAGCTTTATTGGTGGGGCTAGCGGGAGCGATACGCAGTATTTT; cdr3_aa: CASSFIGGASGSDTQYF
d_call: -; clone_size: -; v_call: TRBV18; j_call: TRBJ2-7; cdr3_nt: TGTGCCAGCTCCCACGCCGAAGGACTAAGGGACGAGCAGTACTTC; cdr3_aa: CASSHAEGLRDEQYF
d_call: TRBD2; clone_size: -; v_call: TRBV9; j_call: TRBJ2-3; cdr3_nt: TGTGCCAGCAGCGTAGGGTCTAGCGGGAGCACAGATACGCAGTATTTT; cdr3_aa: CASSVGSSGSTDTQYF
d_call: TRBD1; clone_size: once; v_call: TRBV5-4; j_call: TRBJ2-7; cdr3_nt: TGTGCCAGCAACCGACAGGGGAGCTCCTACGAGCAGTACTTC; cdr3_aa: CASNRQGSSYEQYF
d_call: -; clone_size: -; v_call: TRBV4-3; j_call: TRBJ2-7; cdr3_nt: TGCGCCAGCAGCCCGACAGGGAGGGCCTACGAGCAGTACTTC; cdr3_aa: CASSPTGRAYEQYF
d_call: -; clone_size: -; v_call: TRBV7-6; j_call: TRBJ1-1; cdr3_nt: TGTGCCAGCAGCTTAGACCACGGGGGTGTTACTGAAGCTTTCTTT; cdr3_aa: CASSLDHGGVTEAFF
d_call: TRBD1; clone_size: -; v_call: TRBV7-9; j_call: TRBJ2-2; cdr3_nt: TGTGCCAGCAGCCGAACAGGGGCCACCGGGGAGCTGTTTTTT; cdr3_aa: CASSRTGATGELFF
d_call: TRBD2; clone_size: few; v_call: TRBV16; j_call: TRBJ2-7; cdr3_nt: TGTGCCAGCAGCCATTTTTACGGGGGGGAGCAGTACTTC; cdr3_aa: CASSHFYGGEQYF
d_call: TRBD2; clone_size: many; v_call: TRBV4-2; j_call: TRBJ2-3; cdr3_nt: TGTGCCAGCAGCCAAGATCGGGGGGATAAGACGCAGTATTTT; cdr3_aa: CASSQDRGDKTQYF
d_call: TRBD2; clone_size: few; v_call: TRBV10-3; j_call: TRBJ2-2; cdr3_nt: TGTGCCATCAGTGAGCGCGGGAGCCCCACCGGGGAGCTGTTTTTT; cdr3_aa: CAISERGSPTGELFF
d_call: TRBD2; clone_size: -; v_call: TRBV5-4; j_call: TRBJ2-3; cdr3_nt: TGTGCCAGCAGCCGCGATGGGACTAGCGGGCGCGATACGCAGTATTTT; cdr3_aa: CASSRDGTSGRDTQYF
d_call: TRBD2; clone_size: -; v_call: TRBV18; j_call: TRBJ2-1; cdr3_nt: TGTGCCAGCTCACTACTCCAAGCGGGAGCGGGTTACAATGAGCAGTTCTTC; cdr3_aa: CASSLLQAGAGYNEQFF
d_call: -; clone_size: -; v_call: TRBV18; j_call: TRBJ2-1; cdr3_nt: TGTGCCAGCTCGACCGGGGGCTATGAGCAGTTCTTC; cdr3_aa: CASSTGGYEQFF
d_call: -; clone_size: -; v_call: TRBV7-2; j_call: TRBJ2-3; cdr3_nt: TGTGCCAGCAGCCAGCCCTTCACAGATACGCAGTATTTT; cdr3_aa: CASSQPFTDTQYF
d_call: -; clone_size: -; v_call: TRBV23-1; j_call: TRBJ1-4; cdr3_nt: TGCGCCAGCAGTCAATTCGGGAGGACCCGAGGCGAGAATGAAAAACTGTTTTTT; cdr3_aa: CASSQFGRTRGENEKLFF
d_call: -; clone_size: -; v_call: TRBV28; j_call: TRBJ1-1; cdr3_nt: TGTGCCAGCAGTTTGGGGACGGATGAAGCTTTCTTT; cdr3_aa: CASSLGTDEAFF
d_call: TRBD2; clone_size: -; v_call: TRBV6-1; j_call: TRBJ2-3; cdr3_nt: TGTGCCAGCAGTGAACTAGCGGGCAGCACAGATACGCAGTATTTT; cdr3_aa: CASSELAGSTDTQYF
d_call: TRBD1; clone_size: -; v_call: TRBV18; j_call: TRBJ2-2; cdr3_nt: TGTGCCAGCTCACCGGGGACAGCCTCGAACACCGGGGAGCTGTTTTTT; cdr3_aa: CASSPGTASNTGELFF
d_call: TRBD1; clone_size: -; v_call: TRBV5-4; j_call: TRBJ1-1; cdr3_nt: TGTGCCAGCAGCTCTAGGACAGGGGCGAACACTGAAGCTTTCTTT; cdr3_aa: CASSSRTGANTEAFF
d_call: -; clone_size: -; v_call: TRBV5-1; j_call: TRBJ1-4; cdr3_nt: TGCGCCAGCAGCTTGGGGGGGACGCCTGGAGAAAAACTGTTTTTT; cdr3_aa: CASSLGGTPGEKLFF
d_call: -; clone_size: -; v_call: TRBV7-9; j_call: TRBJ1-1; cdr3_nt: TGTGCCAGCAGCTTAAGTTTATCGGTGAACACTGAAGCTTTCTTT; cdr3_aa: CASSLSLSVNTEAFF
d_call: -; clone_size: -; v_call: TRBV30; j_call: TRBJ1-4; cdr3_nt: TGTGCCTGGGAAACAGGGACACGGGCTAATGAAAAACTGTTTTTT; cdr3_aa: CAWETGTRANEKLFF
d_call: TRBD1; clone_size: -; v_call: TRBV5-1; j_call: TRBJ1-1; cdr3_nt: TGCGCCAGCAGCTCTAGGGGACAGCAGAACACTGAAGCTTTCTTT; cdr3_aa: CASSSRGQQNTEAFF
d_call: -; clone_size: few; v_call: TRBV5-1; j_call: TRBJ2-5; cdr3_nt: TGCGCCAGCCGAGGGACACCTCAAGAGACCCAGTACTTC; cdr3_aa: CASRGTPQETQYF
d_call: -; clone_size: -; v_call: TRBV29-1; j_call: TRBJ2-6; cdr3_nt: TGCAGCGTTGAGGCCGGGGCCAACGTCCTGACTTTC; cdr3_aa: CSVEAGANVLTF
d_call: -; clone_size: -; v_call: TRBV28; j_call: TRBJ1-1; cdr3_nt: TGTGCCAGCAGTTCCCCAATAGGGAGGCGGACTGAAGCTTTCTTT; cdr3_aa: CASSSPIGRRTEAFF
d_call: TRBD2; clone_size: many; v_call: TRBV4-1; j_call: TRBJ2-1; cdr3_nt: TGCGCCAGCAGCCAAGATCCCGGACTAGGGAATCGTGGTGAGCAGTTCTTC; cdr3_aa: CASSQDPGLGNRGEQFF
d_call: -; clone_size: few; v_call: TRBV6-1; j_call: TRBJ2-7; cdr3_nt: TGTGCCAGCAGTGTCGAGAGGTCCTACGAGCAGTACTTC; cdr3_aa: CASSVERSYEQYF
d_call: -; clone_size: -; v_call: TRBV5-4; j_call: TRBJ2-3; cdr3_nt: TGTGCCAGCAGCTTGGGGGGGACCAGCACAGATACGCAGTATTTT; cdr3_aa: CASSLGGTSTDTQYF
d_call: -; clone_size: -; v_call: TRBV5-6; j_call: TRBJ2-1; cdr3_nt: TGTGCCAGCAGCAGGGCCCTTTACAATGAGCAGTTCTTC; cdr3_aa: CASSRALYNEQFF
d_call: -; clone_size: -; v_call: TRBV7-8; j_call: TRBJ2-5; cdr3_nt: TGTGCCAGCAGCCCCCAAACTGACGGGGAGACCCAGTACTTC; cdr3_aa: CASSPQTDGETQYF
d_call: -; clone_size: -; v_call: TRBV25-1; j_call: TRBJ2-5; cdr3_nt: TGTGCCAGCAGTGAGGCAGGTGGGCCCCAAGAGACCCAGTACTTC; cdr3_aa: CASSEAGGPQETQYF
d_call: -; clone_size: -; v_call: TRBV5-5; j_call: TRBJ2-1; cdr3_nt: TGTGCCAGCAGCCCTGGTCCTAGCTCCTACAATGAGCAGTTCTTC; cdr3_aa: CASSPGPSSYNEQFF
d_call: -; clone_size: -; v_call: TRBV11-2; j_call: TRBJ2-7; cdr3_nt: TGTGCCAGCAGCTCCTTCGTCTACGAGCAGTACTTC; cdr3_aa: CASSSFVYEQYF
d_call: TRBD1; clone_size: -; v_call: TRBV2; j_call: TRBJ1-4; cdr3_nt: TGTGCAACCGGGACAGGGGGATTAAAACTGTTTTTT; cdr3_aa: CATGTGGLKLFF
d_call: TRBD2; clone_size: -; v_call: TRBV5-6; j_call: TRBJ2-2; cdr3_nt: TGTGCCAGCAGCTTGAGGAAAAGCGGGAGGAACACCGGGGAGCTGTTTTTT; cdr3_aa: CASSLRKSGRNTGELFF
d_call: -; clone_size: -; v_call: TRBV4-3; j_call: TRBJ2-4; cdr3_nt: TGCGCCAGCAGCCAAGAAGGGGGAAACATTCAGTACTTC; cdr3_aa: CASSQEGGNIQYF
d_call: TRBD2; clone_size: few; v_call: TRBV6-1; j_call: TRBJ2-1; cdr3_nt: TGTGCCAGCTCAAAGGGGCTAGCGGTTACAAATGAGCAGTTCTTC; cdr3_aa: CASSKGLAVTNEQFF
d_call: TRBD2; clone_size: -; v_call: TRBV15; j_call: TRBJ2-5; cdr3_nt: TGTGCCACCAGCAGTACCCGGGACAGCCGTAAGACTAGCGGGAGGAGGGGCCAGTACTTC; cdr3_aa: CATSSTRDSRKTSGRRGQYF
d_call: -; clone_size: few; v_call: TRBV9; j_call: TRBJ2-5; cdr3_nt: TGTGCCAGCAGCGTCGGAGTAGGCCAAGAGACCCAGTACTTC; cdr3_aa: CASSVGVGQETQYF
d_call: -; clone_size: -; v_call: TRBV10-1; j_call: TRBJ1-5; cdr3_nt: TGCGAAAGAGCTACAGGGATTTTCGGGAATCAGCCCCAGCATTTT; cdr3_aa: CERATGIFGNQPQHF
d_call: -; clone_size: -; v_call: TRBV7-8; j_call: TRBJ2-6; cdr3_nt: TGTGCCAGCAGCGGTCTCTTAAGTCGGGCCAACGTCCTGACTTTC; cdr3_aa: CASSGLLSRANVLTF
d_call: -; clone_size: -; v_call: TRBV30; j_call: TRBJ2-6; cdr3_nt: TGTGCCTGGAGTGCCCTCGGGGCCAACGTCCTGACTTTC; cdr3_aa: CAWSALGANVLTF
d_call: TRBD1; clone_size: -; v_call: TRBV7-3; j_call: TRBJ2-1; cdr3_nt: TGTGCCAGCAGCTTACAGGGGGCCTCCTACAATGAGCAGTTCTTC; cdr3_aa: CASSLQGASYNEQFF
d_call: TRBD1; clone_size: once; v_call: TRBV5-1; j_call: TRBJ2-7; cdr3_nt: TGCGCCAGCAGCTTGACCGGGACAGGGGGCAGTGAGCAGTACTTC; cdr3_aa: CASSLTGTGGSEQYF
d_call: -; clone_size: -; v_call: TRBV5-5; j_call: TRBJ1-1; cdr3_nt: TGTGCCAGCAGCTTCATATTCAGGAACACTGAAGCTTTCTTT; cdr3_aa: CASSFIFRNTEAFF
d_call: -; clone_size: -; v_call: TRBV2; j_call: TRBJ2-3; cdr3_nt: TGTGCCAGCAGTGACCCGGGAGGCACAGATACGCAGTATTTT; cdr3_aa: CASSDPGGTDTQYF
d_call: TRBD1; clone_size: -; v_call: TRBV10-3; j_call: TRBJ1-4; cdr3_nt: TGTGCCATCAGTCCCGGAGCGACAGGGGGGAAAACTAATGAAAAACTGTTTTTT; cdr3_aa: CAISPGATGGKTNEKLFF
d_call: -; clone_size: -; v_call: TRBV19; j_call: TRBJ1-2; cdr3_nt: TGTGCCAGTCGTAGACAGGTTAACTATGGCTACACCTTC; cdr3_aa: CASRRQVNYGYTF